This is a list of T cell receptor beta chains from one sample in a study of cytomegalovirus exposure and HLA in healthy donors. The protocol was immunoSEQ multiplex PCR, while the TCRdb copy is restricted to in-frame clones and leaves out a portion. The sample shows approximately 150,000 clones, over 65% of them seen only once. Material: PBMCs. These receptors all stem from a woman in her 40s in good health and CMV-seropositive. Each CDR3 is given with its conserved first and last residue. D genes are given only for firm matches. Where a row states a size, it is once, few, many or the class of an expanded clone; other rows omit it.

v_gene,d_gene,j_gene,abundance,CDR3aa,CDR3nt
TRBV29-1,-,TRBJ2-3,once,CSVEVFGGSFGTDTQYF,TGCAGCGTTGAGGTCTTTGGCGGCAGCTTTGGCACAGATACGCAGTATTTT
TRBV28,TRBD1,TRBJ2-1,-,CASSFTGQGYNEQFF,TGTGCCAGCAGTTTTACCGGACAGGGGTACAATGAGCAGTTCTTC
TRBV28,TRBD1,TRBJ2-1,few,CASSFGQGAFEQFF,TGTGCCAGCAGTTTCGGACAGGGGGCGTTTGAGCAGTTCTTC
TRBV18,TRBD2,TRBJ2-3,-,CASSPQVIAGTDTQYF,TGTGCCAGCTCACCACAAGTAATAGCGGGTACAGATACGCAGTATTTT
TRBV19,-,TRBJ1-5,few,CASSIRDLVSNQPQHF,TGTGCCAGTAGTATCCGGGATTTGGTCAGCAATCAGCCCCAGCATTTT
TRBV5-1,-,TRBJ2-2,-,CASSLLQNTGELFF,TGCGCCAGCAGCTTGTTACAGAACACCGGGGAGCTGTTTTTT
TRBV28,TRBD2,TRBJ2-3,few,CASSFGTGGSTDTQYF,TGTGCCAGCAGTTTTGGAACGGGAGGCAGCACAGATACGCAGTATTTT
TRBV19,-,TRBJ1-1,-,CASSIRGSYTEAFF,TGTGCCAGTAGTATCAGGGGATCCTACACTGAAGCTTTCTTT
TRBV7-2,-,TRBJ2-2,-,CASSPTGPGELFF,TGTGCCAGCAGCCCAACAGGGCCCGGGGAGCTGTTTTTT
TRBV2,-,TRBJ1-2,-,CASSQGLPLNTNYGYPF,TGTGCCAGCAGTCAGGGGCTACCCCTCAATACTAACTATGGCTACCCCTTC
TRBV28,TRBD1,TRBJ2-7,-,CASSLGGQPYEQYF,TGTGCCAGCAGTTTAGGGGGACAGCCCTACGAGCAGTACTTC
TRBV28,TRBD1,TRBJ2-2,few,CASSRQGVNTGELFF,TGTGCCAGCAGCCGACAGGGGGTGAACACCGGGGAGCTGTTTTTT
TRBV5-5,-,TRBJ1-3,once,CANSLGHSGNTIYF,TGTGCCAACAGCTTGGGACACTCTGGAAACACCATATATTTT
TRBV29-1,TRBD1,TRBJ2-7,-,CSVQDRERYEQYF,TGCAGCGTCCAAGACAGGGAGCGCTACGAGCAGTACTTC
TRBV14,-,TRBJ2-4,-,CASSRTGRGAKNIQYF,TGTGCCAGCAGCCGGACAGGGAGGGGAGCCAAAAACATTCAGTACTTC
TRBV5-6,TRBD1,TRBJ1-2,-,CASSLVRDRGYGYTF,TGTGCCAGCAGCTTGGTTAGGGACAGGGGCTATGGCTACACCTTC
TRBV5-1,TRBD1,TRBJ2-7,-,CASSPGTGGGEQYF,TGCGCCAGCAGCCCGGGGACAGGGGGAGGCGAGCAGTACTTC
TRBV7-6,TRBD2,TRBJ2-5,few,CASSLVTSGGGQETQYF,TGTGCCAGCAGCTTAGTCACTAGCGGGGGGGGTCAAGAGACCCAGTACTTC
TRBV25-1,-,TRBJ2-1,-,CASSDPRTSDNEQFF,TGTGCCAGCAGTGACCCCAGAACAAGCGACAATGAGCAGTTCTTC
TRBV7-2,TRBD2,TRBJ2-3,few,CASSLWREQDTQYF,TGTGCCAGCAGCTTATGGCGGGAGCAGGATACGCAGTATTTT
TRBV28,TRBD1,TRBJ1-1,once,CASSLASRGSANTEAFF,TGTGCCAGCAGCTTGGCGTCCAGGGGGAGTGCGAACACTGAAGCTTTCTTT
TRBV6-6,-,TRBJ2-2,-,CASSYLYTGELFF,TGTGCCAGCAGTTACCTTTACACCGGGGAGCTGTTTTTT
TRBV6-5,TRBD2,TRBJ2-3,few,CASRGGSSRQYF,TGTGCCAGTCGCGGGGGAAGTAGTAGGCAGTATTTT
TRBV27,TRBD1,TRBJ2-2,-,CASSGTGLGETGELFF,TGTGCCAGCTCTGGGACAGGGTTAGGGGAAACCGGGGAGCTGTTTTTT
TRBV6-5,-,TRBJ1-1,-,CASSYSSLSTEAFF,TGTGCCAGCAGTTACTCGTCGCTGAGCACTGAAGCTTTCTTT
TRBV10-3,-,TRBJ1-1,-,CAIGGGGTEAFF,TGTGCCATCGGGGGCGGCGGCACTGAAGCTTTCTTT
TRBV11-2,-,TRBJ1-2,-,CASSLGTGSNYGYTF,TGTGCCAGCAGCTTAGGCACAGGGTCTAACTATGGCTACACCTTC
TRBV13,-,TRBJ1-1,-,CASSLREGTEAFF,TGTGCCAGCAGCCTTCGGGAGGGCACTGAAGCTTTCTTT
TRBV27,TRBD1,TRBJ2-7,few,CASKPGTGLSEQYF,TGTGCCAGCAAGCCTGGGACAGGGTTATCCGAGCAGTACTTC
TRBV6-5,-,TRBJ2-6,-,CASSYSGDSGANVLTF,TGTGCCAGCAGTTACTCAGGGGACTCTGGGGCCAACGTCCTGACTTTC
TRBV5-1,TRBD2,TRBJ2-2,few,CASSFAGGNTGELFF,TGCGCCAGCAGCTTTGCGGGGGGTAACACCGGGGAGCTGTTTTTT
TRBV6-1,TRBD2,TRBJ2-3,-,CASSEIGLAGGTTDTQYF,TGTGCCAGCAGTGAGATAGGACTAGCGGGGGGTACCACAGATACGCAGTATTTT
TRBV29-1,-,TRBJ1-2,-,CSVTSATYGYTF,TGCAGCGTTACGTCTGCTACTTATGGCTACACCTTC
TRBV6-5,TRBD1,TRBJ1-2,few,CASSSQGARANYGYTF,TGTGCCAGCAGTTCACAGGGGGCGCGGGCTAACTATGGCTACACCTTC
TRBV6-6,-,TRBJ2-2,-,CASSYVGEEGELFF,TGTGCCAGCAGTTACGTGGGCGAAGAGGGGGAGCTGTTTTTT
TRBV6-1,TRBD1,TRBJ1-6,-,CASSESGTGYRYRYNSPLHF,TGTGCCAGCAGTGAAAGCGGGACAGGGTATCGTTATCGCTATAATTCACCCCTCCACTTT
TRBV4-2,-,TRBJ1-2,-,CASSQERQHNYGYTF,TGTGCCAGCAGCCAAGAGCGACAGCATAACTATGGCTACACCTTC
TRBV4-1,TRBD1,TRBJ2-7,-,CASSQDPGQQLYEQYF,TGCGCCAGCAGCCAAGACCCGGGACAGCAACTTTACGAGCAGTACTTC
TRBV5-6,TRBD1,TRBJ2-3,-,CASSSGQGASDTQYF,TGTGCCAGCAGCTCGGGACAGGGGGCTTCAGATACGCAGTATTTT
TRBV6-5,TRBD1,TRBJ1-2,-,CASRMTGNYGYTF,TGTGCCAGCAGAATGACAGGGAACTATGGCTACACCTTC
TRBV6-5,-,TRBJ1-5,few,CASSYKGGSNQPQHF,TGTGCCAGCAGTTACAAGGGAGGTAGCAATCAGCCCCAGCATTTT
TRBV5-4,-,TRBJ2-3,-,CASSLAGDNTDTQYF,TGTGCCAGCAGCTTGGCCGGAGATAACACAGATACGCAGTATTTT
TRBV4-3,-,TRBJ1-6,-,CASSPGDLSTPLHF,TGCGCCAGCAGCCCAGGGGACCTCTCAACTCCCCTCCACTTT
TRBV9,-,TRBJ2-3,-,CASSGYIPDTQYF,TGTGCCAGCAGCGGTTACATACCAGATACGCAGTATTTT
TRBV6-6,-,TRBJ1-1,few,CASTSPQAGGTEAFF,TGTGCCAGCACTTCCCCCCAGGCGGGGGGCACTGAAGCTTTCTTT
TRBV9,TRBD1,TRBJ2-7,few,CASSDNDRDEQYF,TGTGCCAGCAGCGACAATGACAGGGACGAGCAGTACTTC
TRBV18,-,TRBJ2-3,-,CASSPREDTQYF,TGTGCCAGCTCACCAAGAGAAGATACGCAGTATTTT
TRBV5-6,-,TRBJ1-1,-,CASSFSAEAFF,TGTGCCAGCAGCTTTAGCGCTGAAGCTTTCTTT
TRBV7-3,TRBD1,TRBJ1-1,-,CSSSRGTGEAFF,TGTTCCAGCAGCCGGGGGACAGGTGAAGCTTTCTTT
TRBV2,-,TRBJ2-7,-,CASEGQGAASGWGEQYF,TGTGCCAGCGAGGGGCAGGGGGCGGCTAGCGGTTGGGGCGAGCAGTACTTC
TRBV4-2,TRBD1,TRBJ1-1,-,CASSQRETGGRGTEAFF,TGTGCCAGCAGCCAGAGGGAGACAGGGGGCCGGGGCACTGAAGCTTTCTTT
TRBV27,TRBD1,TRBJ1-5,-,CASSPGTGGYQPQHF,TGTGCCAGCAGTCCCGGGACAGGGGGGTATCAGCCCCAGCATTTT
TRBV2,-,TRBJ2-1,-,CASRANNEQFF,TGTGCCAGCAGAGCGAACAATGAGCAGTTCTTC
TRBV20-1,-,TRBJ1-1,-,CSARTTEAFF,TGCAGTGCTAGGACAACTGAAGCTTTCTTT
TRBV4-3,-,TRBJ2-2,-,CASTGHSGGELFF,TGCGCCAGCACAGGACACTCAGGGGGGGAGCTGTTTTTT
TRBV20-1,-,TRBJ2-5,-,CSARSEETQYF,TGCAGTGCTAGATCCGAGGAGACCCAGTACTTC
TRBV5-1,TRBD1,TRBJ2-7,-,CASRQGASYEQYF,TGCGCCAGCAGACAGGGGGCATCCTACGAGCAGTACTTC